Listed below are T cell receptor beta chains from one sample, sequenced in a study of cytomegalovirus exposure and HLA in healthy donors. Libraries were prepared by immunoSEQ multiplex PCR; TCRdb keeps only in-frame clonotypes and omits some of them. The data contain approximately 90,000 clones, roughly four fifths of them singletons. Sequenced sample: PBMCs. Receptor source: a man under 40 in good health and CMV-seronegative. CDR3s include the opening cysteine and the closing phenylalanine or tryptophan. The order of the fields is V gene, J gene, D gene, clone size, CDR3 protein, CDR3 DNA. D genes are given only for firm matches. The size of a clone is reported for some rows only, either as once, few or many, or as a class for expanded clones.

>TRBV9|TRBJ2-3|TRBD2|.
CASSFHGGDNTDTQYF
TGTGCCAGCAGCTTTCACGGGGGGGATAACACAGATACGCAGTATTTT
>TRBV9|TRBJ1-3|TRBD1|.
CASSVAGGSGSTIYF
TGTGCCAGCAGCGTAGCAGGGGGCTCTGGAAGCACCATATATTTT
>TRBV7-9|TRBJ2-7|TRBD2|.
CASSFTGGLYEQYF
TGTGCCAGCAGCTTTACGGGGGGGCTCTACGAGCAGTACTTC
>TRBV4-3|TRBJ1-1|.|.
CASSQDLQSYGYSTEAFF
TGCGCCAGCAGCCAAGATCTTCAGTCATATGGGTACAGCACTGAAGCTTTCTTT
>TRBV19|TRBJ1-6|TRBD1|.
CASSTRTGASPLHF
TGTGCCAGTAGTACTCGGACAGGGGCTTCACCCCTCCACTTT
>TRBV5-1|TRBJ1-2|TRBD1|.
CASSSSGQGLYGYTF
TGCGCCAGCAGCTCTTCGGGACAGGGACTATATGGCTACACCTTC
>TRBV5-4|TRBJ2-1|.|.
CASSNDRSTGYKQFF
TGTGCCAGCAGCAACGACCGTAGTACGGGGTATAAGCAGTTCTTC
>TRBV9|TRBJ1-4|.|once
CASSGEASNEKLFF
TGTGCCAGCAGCGGAGAGGCCTCTAATGAAAAACTGTTTTTT
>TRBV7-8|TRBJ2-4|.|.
CASSLEVWEILRAKNIQYF
TGTGCCAGCAGCTTAGAGGTATGGGAGATACTGAGAGCCAAAAACATTCAGTACTTC
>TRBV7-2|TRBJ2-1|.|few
CASSKPGTFGNEQFF
TGTGCCAGCAGCAAACCCGGGACTTTTGGGAATGAGCAGTTCTTC
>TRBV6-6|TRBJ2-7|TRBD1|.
CASRRGQDSYEQYF
TGTGCCAGCAGACGGGGACAGGACTCCTACGAGCAGTACTTC
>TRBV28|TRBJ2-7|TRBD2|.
CASSSLLAGAIYEQYF
TGTGCCAGCAGTTCCCTACTAGCGGGGGCCATCTACGAGCAGTACTTC
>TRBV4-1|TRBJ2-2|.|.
CASSQAGGGAIRNTGELFF
TGCGCCAGCAGCCAAGCCGGCGGAGGGGCCATCCGGAACACCGGGGAGCTGTTTTTT
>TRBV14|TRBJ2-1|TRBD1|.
CASSQVRDRAYNEQFF
TGTGCCAGCAGCCAAGTCCGGGACAGGGCCTACAATGAGCAGTTCTTC
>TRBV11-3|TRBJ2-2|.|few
CASSPRGGEAPGELFF
TGTGCCAGCAGCCCAAGAGGGGGAGAGGCACCCGGGGAGCTGTTTTTT
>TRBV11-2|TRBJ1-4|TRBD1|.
CASSPGQGNEKLFF
TGTGCCAGCAGCCCCGGACAGGGGAATGAAAAACTGTTTTTT
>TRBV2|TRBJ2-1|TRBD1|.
CASSYANGQGTNNEQFF
TGTGCCAGCAGTTATGCGAATGGACAGGGGACGAACAATGAGCAGTTCTTC
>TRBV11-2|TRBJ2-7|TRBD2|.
CASSLISSGEQYF
TGTGCCAGCAGCTTAATCTCTAGCGGGGAGCAGTACTTC
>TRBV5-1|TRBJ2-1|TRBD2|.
CASSFTGERESFF
TGCGCCAGCAGCTTTACCGGAGAGCGGGAGTCGTTCTTC
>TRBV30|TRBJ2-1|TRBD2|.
CAWSGGAGQSYNEQFF
TGTGCCTGGAGTGGGGGAGCGGGGCAATCCTACAATGAGCAGTTCTTC
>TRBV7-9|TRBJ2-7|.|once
CASSLAKYEQYF
TGTGCCAGCAGCTTAGCCAAGTACGAGCAGTACTTC
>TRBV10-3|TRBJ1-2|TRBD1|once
CAIRTWTGQGYGYTF
TGTGCCATCAGAACCTGGACAGGGCAGGGCTATGGCTACACCTTC
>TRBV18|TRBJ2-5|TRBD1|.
CASSVGQDQETQYF
TGTGCCAGCTCAGTCGGACAGGATCAAGAGACCCAGTACTTC
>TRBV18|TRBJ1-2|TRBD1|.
CASSATGEDYGYTF
TGTGCCAGCTCGGCTACAGGGGAGGACTATGGCTACACCTTC
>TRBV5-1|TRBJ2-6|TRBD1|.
CASSTGGLSGANVLTF
TGCGCCAGCAGTACAGGGGGCCTCTCTGGGGCCAACGTCCTGACTTTC
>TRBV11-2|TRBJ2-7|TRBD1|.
CASSLGRDRVYEQYF
TGTGCCAGCAGCTTAGGTCGGGACAGGGTCTACGAGCAGTACTTC
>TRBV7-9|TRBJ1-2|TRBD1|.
CASSLEGQAASTF
TGTGCCAGCAGCTTAGAAGGACAGGCCGCGTCGACCTTC
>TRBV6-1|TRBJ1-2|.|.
CASSDGVADYGYTF
TGTGCCAGCAGTGACGGAGTCGCGGACTATGGCTACACCTTC
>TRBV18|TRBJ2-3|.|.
CASSPGGTDTQYF
TGTGCCAGCTCACCCGGAGGGACAGATACGCAGTATTTT
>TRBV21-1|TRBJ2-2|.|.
CASSNTFSEDREDGYRKLFF
TGTGCCAGCAGCAACACTTTTTCGGAAGACAGGGAAGACGGCTACAGGAAGCTGTTTTTT
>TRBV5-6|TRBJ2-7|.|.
CASSLGPLREQYF
TGTGCCAGCAGCTTGGGGCCTCTCCGCGAGCAGTACTTC
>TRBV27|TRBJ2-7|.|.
CASSSPYIRADFYEQYF
TGTGCCAGCAGTTCCCCTTATATCCGTGCGGACTTCTACGAGCAGTACTTC
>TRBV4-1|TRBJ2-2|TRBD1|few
CASSQFRIEQGRTGELFF
TGCGCCAGCAGCCAATTTCGTATTGAACAGGGGCGTACCGGGGAGCTGTTTTTT
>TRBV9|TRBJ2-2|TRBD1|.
CASSDSNRGNTGELFF
TGTGCCAGCAGCGACTCAAACAGGGGGAACACCGGGGAGCTGTTTTTT
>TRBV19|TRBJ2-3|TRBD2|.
CASSPGLAALRGTQYF
TGTGCCAGTAGCCCGGGACTAGCGGCGCTTCGGGGTACGCAGTATTTT
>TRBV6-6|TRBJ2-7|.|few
CASSYSGEQYF
TGTGCCAGCAGTTACTCCGGCGAGCAGTACTTC
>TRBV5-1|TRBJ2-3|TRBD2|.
CASSFTGLAGGPSLTDTQYF
TGCGCCAGCAGCTTCACGGGACTAGCGGGAGGCCCATCCCTTACAGATACGCAGTATTTT
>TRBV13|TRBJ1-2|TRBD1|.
CASSRYDRANGGYTF
TGTGCCAGCAGCCGTTACGACAGGGCTAACGGGGGCTACACCTTC
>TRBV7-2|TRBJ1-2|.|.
CASSQAGIDYGYTF
TGTGCCAGCAGCCAGGCGGGGATCGACTATGGCTACACCTTC
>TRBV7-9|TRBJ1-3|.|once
CASSSPGHISGNTIYF
TGTGCCAGCAGCTCCCCGGGACATATCTCTGGAAACACCATATATTTT
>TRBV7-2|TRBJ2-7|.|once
CASSPHTIYEQYF
TGTGCCAGCAGCCCGCACACTATCTACGAGCAGTACTTC
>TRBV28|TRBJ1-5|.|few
CASSLSGRGNQPQHF
TGTGCCAGCAGTTTATCAGGGAGGGGGAATCAGCCCCAGCATTTT
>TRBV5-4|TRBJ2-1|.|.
CASTLGEARVNEQFF
TGTGCCAGCACCTTGGGAGAGGCGCGAGTCAATGAGCAGTTCTTC
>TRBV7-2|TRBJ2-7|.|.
CASSLRQDALNPYEQYF
TGTGCCAGCAGCTTGCGACAGGATGCCTTAAACCCCTACGAGCAGTACTTC
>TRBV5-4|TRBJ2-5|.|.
CASSLISGNQYF
TGTGCCAGCAGCTTGATCTCGGGGAACCAGTACTTC
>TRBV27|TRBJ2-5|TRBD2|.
CASSLLAGGEETQYF
TGTGCCAGCAGTTTACTAGCGGGAGGGGAAGAGACCCAGTACTTC